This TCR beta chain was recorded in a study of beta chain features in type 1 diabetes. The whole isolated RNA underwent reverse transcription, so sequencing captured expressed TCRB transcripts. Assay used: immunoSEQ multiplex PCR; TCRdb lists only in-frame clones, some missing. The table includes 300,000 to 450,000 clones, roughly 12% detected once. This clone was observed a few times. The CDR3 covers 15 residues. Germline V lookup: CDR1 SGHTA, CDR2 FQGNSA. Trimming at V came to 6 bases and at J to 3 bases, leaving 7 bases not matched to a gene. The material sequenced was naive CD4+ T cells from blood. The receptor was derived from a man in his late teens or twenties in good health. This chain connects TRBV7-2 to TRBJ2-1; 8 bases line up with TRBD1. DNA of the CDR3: TGTGCCAGCAGTTTGGGACAGGCTCTCTACAATGAGCAGTTCTTC. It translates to CASSLGQALYNEQFF.